This T cell receptor beta chain was sequenced in a study of blood T cells in healthy people across ages. Background on the study: Roughly one uniquely barcoded beta molecule per two T cells was captured. Findings and limits, study-wide: More naive CD4+ cells and higher diversity were found in long-lived than in aged donors. Changes in expanded clonotypes were possibly confounded, as the CMV status of donors was unknown.

Donors ranged from roughly 6 to 90 years old and were healthy Caucasians in Russia. The second PCR ran about 6 to 12 cycles with a sample-barcoded 5' primer and J-beta primers. MiXCR, run by TCRdb on the 5' RACE reads, gives a single entry per CDR3 protein. The sample contains about 1.4 million distinct CDR3 sequences, 45% to 70% of which appear only once. Comments on this clonotype: Its antigen is unknown.

CDR1 MNHNY and CDR2 SVGAGI come from the germline V gene (reference sequence). V trimming: 7 bases; J trimming: 6 bases; junction bases outside the gene matches: 4. The CDR3 contains 13 residues. This TCR was recovered from a man younger than 35 in good health. Sequencing was carried out using blood. V is TRBV6-6 and J is TRBJ2-7; 12 nucleotides match TRBD2. The CDR3 reads CASNGLAGPEQYF. In DNA, the CDR3 is TGTGCCAGCAACGGACTAGCGGGACCCGAGCAGTACTTC.